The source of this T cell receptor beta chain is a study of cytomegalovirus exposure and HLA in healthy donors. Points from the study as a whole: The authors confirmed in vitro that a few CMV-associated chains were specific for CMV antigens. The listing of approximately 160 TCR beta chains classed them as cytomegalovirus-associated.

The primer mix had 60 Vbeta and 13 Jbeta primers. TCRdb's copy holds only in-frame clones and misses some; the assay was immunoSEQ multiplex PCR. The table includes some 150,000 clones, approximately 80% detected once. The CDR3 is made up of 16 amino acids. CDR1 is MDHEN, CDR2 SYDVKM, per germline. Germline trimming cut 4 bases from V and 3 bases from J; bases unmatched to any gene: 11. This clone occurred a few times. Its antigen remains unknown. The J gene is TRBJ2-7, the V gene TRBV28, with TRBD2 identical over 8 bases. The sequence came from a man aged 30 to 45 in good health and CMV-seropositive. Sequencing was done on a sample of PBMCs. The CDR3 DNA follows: TGTGCCAGCAGTTCCCCGGGGGGGGGCGCGAGCTACGAGCAGTACTTC. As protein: CASSSPGGGASYEQYF. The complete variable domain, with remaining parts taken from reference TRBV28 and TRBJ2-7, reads DVKVTQSSRYLVKRTGEKVFLECVQDMDHENMFWYRQDPGLGLRLIYFSYDVKMKEKGDIPEGYSVSREKKERFSLILESASTNQTSMYLCASSSPGGGASYEQYFGPGTRLTVT.